The sequence of this TCR beta chain was determined in a study of blood T cell repertoires in COVID-19. This clone has only one observation. Per the germline V gene, CDR1 is SGHVS and CDR2 is FNYEAQ. The CDR3 loop spans 15 amino acids. The ends lost 3 bases at V and 10 bases at J; junction bases unmatched: 6. In the authors' methods: From reference gene primer amplification, estimates of nucleated cell counts were derived. Sequencing was performed with immunoSEQ multiplex PCR; in TCRdb, only in-frame clones are kept and a portion is missing. That table is the source of V, J and clone size, and D and trimming were worked out from the DNA. The sample includes over 150,000 clones, roughly 87% seen only once; the top ten take more than 6.5%.

This TCR came from a woman between 50 and 59 years old who had recovered from COVID-19. The rearrangement uses TRBV7-6 and TRBJ2-1, with TRBD2 matching 13 bases. Sequencing input: PBMCs or T cells enriched from blood (not recorded which). This CDR3 is CASSLGLAGTSEQFF. Written as DNA, the CDR3 is TGTGCCAGCAGCTTGGGACTAGCGGGGACCTCAGAGCAGTTCTTC.